A single sample gave rise to the 26 T cell receptor beta chains below, sequenced in a study of cytomegalovirus exposure and HLA in healthy donors. PCR primers comprised 60 Vbeta and 13 Jbeta primers. The data were produced by immunoSEQ multiplex PCR, yet TCRdb's version contains in-frame clones alone and is incomplete. Here the sample spans about 170,000 clones, roughly 85% being singletons. What was sequenced was PBMCs. Every receptor here comes from a man aged 25 to 40 in good health and CMV-seropositive.

The chain couples TRBV7-9 to TRBJ1-6; TRBD1 aligns across 8 bases. Losses at the gene ends were 3 bases for V and 9 bases for J; bases not matched to a gene: 7. CDR1 and CDR2 from the germline V gene are SEHNR and FQNEAQ (reference sequence). The CDR3 spans 15 residues. CDR3 residues: CASSFTGGGGSPLHF. The CDR3 region has the DNA TGTGCCAGCAGCTTCACAGGGGGAGGGGGTTCACCCCTCCACTTT.

This chain uses TRBV27 with TRBJ1-2; 10 nucleotides line up with TRBD1. Germline V gene data show CDR1 as MNHEY and CDR2 as SMNVEV (reference sequence). This CDR3 contains 15 residues. Germline trimming cut 5 bases from V and 8 bases from J; bases unmatched to any gene: 11. The CDR3 reads CASSPTSTGGRGYTF. The DNA for the CDR3 is TGTGCCAGCAGTCCCACATCGACAGGGGGCCGAGGCTACACCTTC.

This rearrangement joins TRBV19 to TRBJ2-2; 12 bases match TRBD2. Germline CDR1 is LNHDA and CDR2 is SQIVND (reference sequence). The J segment lost 4 bases and the V segment lost 3 bases, leaving 0 bases of the junction unmatched. CDR3 length equals 15 residues. The CDR3 region has the DNA TGTGCCAGTAGTATGGGACTAGCGGGCACCGGGGAGCTGTTTTTT. Translated, it gives CASSMGLAGTGELFF.

CDR3: CASSLGRGGPSPLHF. The CDR3 nucleotides are TGTGCCAGCAGCTTGGGGAGGGGAGGTCCTTCACCCCTCCACTTT. The rearrangement links TRBV5-6 to TRBJ1-6; D possibly corresponds to TRBD1 (5 bases). The CDR3 length is 15 residues. Deletions cut 0 bases from V and 9 bases from J, with 13 bases between. Germline V gene data show CDR1 as SGHDT and CDR2 as YYEEEE.

The V and J genes are TRBV4-2 and TRBJ2-2; 7 nucleotides match TRBD2. The CDR3 is 16 amino acids. Losses at the gene ends were 4 bases for V and 2 bases for J; bases not matched to a gene: 7. The germline gives CDR1 LGHNA, CDR2 YNFKEQ. The CDR3 DNA sequence: TGTGCCAGCAGCCTTCGGGGCGGGAGTAACACCGGGGAGCTGTTTTTT. Translation gives CASSLRGGSNTGELFF.

The chain couples TRBV10-3 to TRBJ1-5; D is perhaps TRBD1 (5 bases). Germline lookup yields CDR1 ENHRY and CDR2 SYGVKD. The CDR3 is made up of 15 amino acids. The ends were cut back, 0 bases at V and 4 bases at J, with 10 bases in the middle. The CDR3 protein is CAISESIQGNQPQHF. For the CDR3, the DNA is TGTGCCATCAGTGAGTCGATCCAGGGTAATCAGCCCCAGCATTTT.

The DNA for the CDR3 is TGTGCCAGCAGCTTAGGGGCAGGGAAGGGCTACACCTTC. Protein sequence: CASSLGAGKGYTF. The chain recombines TRBV7-9 with TRBJ1-2, with D perhaps matching TRBD1 (5 bases). The germline gives CDR1 SEHNR, CDR2 FQNEAQ (reference sequence). The CDR3 loop spans 13 amino acids. Trimming pared 1 base from V and 8 bases from J, leaving 11 bases between.

This clone has more than one count but fewer than ten. V is TRBV6-1 and J is TRBJ1-5, with TRBD1 matching over 8 bases. The CDR3 contains 14 residues. The V and J ends lost 6 bases and 7 bases, in that order; junction bases with no gene match: 8. Germline values: CDR1 MNHNS, CDR2 SASEGT. CDR3 coding DNA: TGTGCCAGCAGGCCCGACAGGGGATTACAGCCCCAGCATTTT. This encodes CASRPDRGLQPQHF.

CDR3 sequence: CASSSPSGETQYF. For the CDR3, the DNA is TGTGCCAGCAGCTCCCCTAGTGGAGAGACCCAGTACTTC. The chain has TRBV5-4 and TRBJ2-5; D is ambiguous. In germline, CDR1 is SGHNT, CDR2 YYREEE (reference sequence). The CDR3 covers 13 residues. Trimming took off 3 bases at V and 4 bases at J, with 10 bases between the two ends.

The V gene is TRBV5-1, the J gene TRBJ2-3; 9 bases line up with TRBD2. The V segment lost 0 bases and the J segment 0 bases; nucleotides outside the gene matches: 8. The germline V gene encodes CDR1 SGHRS and CDR2 YFSETQ. The CDR3 is 18 amino acids. In DNA form, the CDR3 reads TGCGCCAGCAGCTTGGGGACTAGCGCTAGGACTAGCACAGATACGCAGTATTTT. This encodes CASSLGTSARTSTDTQYF. Full variable domain (remainder filled in from reference TRBV5-1 and TRBJ2-3): KAGVTQTPRYLIKTRGQQVTLSCSPISGHRSVSWYQQTPGQGLQFLFEYFSETQRNKGNFPGRFSGRQFSNSRSEMNVSTLELGDSALYLCASSLGTSARTSTDTQYFGPGTRLTVL.

The J gene is TRBJ2-1, the V gene TRBV27, with 7 bases lining up with TRBD2. Trimming cost V 6 bases and J 8 bases; bases outside gene matches: 10. Germline V gene data show CDR1 as MNHEY and CDR2 as SMNVEV (reference sequence). The CDR3 has 14 amino acids. Written as DNA, the CDR3 is TGTGCCAGCAGCTCGGGACTAAAAATACATGAGCAGTTCTTC. Its translation: CASSSGLKIHEQFF.

The chain joins TRBV7-2 to TRBJ2-5; 7 positions agree with TRBD2. CDR1 and CDR2 (germline): SGHTA, FQGNSA. CDR3 length: 15 amino acids. V lost 4 bases to trimming and J lost 0 bases; unmatched junction nucleotides: 5. The CDR3 reads CASSSPAGYQETQYF. In DNA, the CDR3 is TGTGCCAGCAGCTCCCCAGCGGGGTACCAAGAGACCCAGTACTTC.

Notes on this clone: This sample also contains other DNA sequences that code for the same CDR3. The V call is TRBV5-1, the J call TRBJ1-5, with D possibly being TRBD1 (5 bases). The length of the CDR3 is 14 residues. The ends were cut back, 0 bases at V and 1 base at J, with 5 bases in the middle. Germline CDR1 SGHRS, CDR2 YFSETQ. CDR3 sequence (DNA): TGCGCCAGCAGCTTGGAGGGGAGCAATCAGCCCCAGCATTTT. This translates into CASSLEGSNQPQHF.

The chain combines TRBV19 with TRBJ1-1; a weak D match, TRBD1 (6 bases). The V end lost 10 bases, the J end lost 1 base, and 13 bases lay between the germline ends. The germline CDR1 and CDR2 sequences are LNHDA and SQIVND (reference sequence). CDR3 length equals 13 residues. DNA of the CDR3: TGTGCCACCCAGGGGAGTCAGAACACTGAAGCTTTCTTT. Translated: CATQGSQNTEAFF.

This clone has more than one count but fewer than ten. V is TRBV27 and J is TRBJ2-7; 9 bases fit TRBD1. The CDR3 sequence is 13 residues long. V dropped 6 bases and J dropped 3; count of bases not matched to a gene: 3. In germline, CDR1 is MNHEY, CDR2 SMNVEV (reference sequence). The CDR3 sequence is CASSGTGNYEQYF. In DNA, the CDR3 is TGTGCCAGCAGCGGGACAGGGAACTACGAGCAGTACTTC.

The J gene is TRBJ1-5, the V gene TRBV7-2, with D hard to call. CDR3 length: 15 residues. The V end lost 5 bases, the J end lost 2 bases, and 13 bases lay between the germline ends. Germline V gene sequence: CDR1 SGHTA, CDR2 FQGNSA. In nucleotides, the CDR3 is TGTGCCAGCAGCCCGGGGTTGGTTGGCAATCAGCCCCAGCATTTT. Translation: CASSPGLVGNQPQHF.

The chain has TRBV11-3 and TRBJ2-3; 11 bases fit TRBD2. CDR1 and CDR2 from the germline V gene are SGHNT and YENEEA. This CDR3 has 18 amino acids. V was pared by 5 bases and J by 7 bases, with 17 bases of the junction left unmatched. The chain's CDR3 is CASSTPRTSSGGSNTQYF. CDR3 nucleotide sequence: TGTGCCAGCAGCACACCCCGAACCTCTAGCGGGGGGTCCAATACGCAGTATTTT.

The J gene is TRBJ2-7, the V gene TRBV6-1; a weak D match, TRBD1 (5 bases). The CDR3 sequence is 14 residues long. Trimming left V 5 bases short and J 2 bases short, with 13 bases between. Germline V gene lookup returns CDR1 MNHNS and CDR2 SASEGT. The CDR3 DNA reads TGTGCCAGCAGTAGACTGGGCAGGGCCTACGAGCAGTACGTC. Amino acids: CASSRLGRAYEQYV.

This clone is a singleton in its sample. The chain uses TRBV9 and TRBJ2-7; 8 nucleotides align to TRBD1. This CDR3 has 15 amino acids. V lost 0 bases to trimming and J lost 1 base; unmatched junction nucleotides: 3. Germline lookup yields CDR1 SGDLS and CDR2 YYNGEE. The CDR3 coding sequence is TGTGCCAGCAGCGTAGGGGGGACAGGTTCCTACGAGCAGTACTTC. Its translation: CASSVGGTGSYEQYF.

The CDR3 spells CASTDRGTYEQYF. As DNA, the CDR3 is TGTGCCAGCACGGACAGGGGCACCTACGAGCAGTACTTC. The chain uses TRBV19 and TRBJ2-7; 9 bases align to TRBD1. Germline V gene sequence: CDR1 LNHDA, CDR2 SQIVND (reference sequence). The CDR3 is 13 amino acids. After removal of 9 bases from V and 2 bases from J, the junction contained 5 bases not matched to a gene.

This sequence joins TRBV2 and TRBJ2-7; a weak D match, TRBD2 (7 bases). The germline gives CDR1 SNHLY, CDR2 FYNNEI. The CDR3 is 14 residues long. V lost 7 bases and J lost 3, with 16 bases in between. CDR3 in amino acids: CASNEAGAFYEQYF. In nucleotides, the CDR3 is TGTGCCAGCAACGAGGCGGGGGCCTTCTACGAGCAGTACTTC.

V is TRBV5-6 and J is TRBJ2-5; 7 bases agree with TRBD2. The V gene's germline CDR1 is SGHDT and CDR2 YYEEEE. The junction had 7 bases not matched to a gene; V was cut back by 1 base and J by 4 bases. The CDR3 has 15 residues. The CDR3 sequence: CASSLWEGLLETQYF. The CDR3 DNA reads TGTGCCAGCAGCTTGTGGGAGGGCCTCTTAGAGACCCAGTACTTC.

The chain joins TRBV4-3 to TRBJ2-7; 14 nucleotides line up with TRBD2. V lost 5 bases to trimming and J lost 2 bases; unmatched junction nucleotides: 2. From germline, CDR1 is LGHNA and CDR2 YSLEER. This CDR3 is built from 15 residues. This CDR3 reads CASSEGLAGAYEQYF. CDR3 DNA sequence: TGCGCCAGCAGCGAGGGACTAGCGGGGGCCTACGAGCAGTACTTC.

The V and J genes are TRBV5-4 and TRBJ2-2; 12 positions match TRBD2. Germline V lookup: CDR1 SGHNT, CDR2 YYREEE (reference sequence). The CDR3 is made up of 15 amino acids. Trimming at V came to 4 bases and at J to 5 bases, leaving 3 bases not matched to a gene. CDR3 protein: CASSTGTSGTGELFF. The CDR3 nucleotides are TGTGCCAGCAGCACCGGGACTAGCGGGACCGGGGAGCTGTTTTTT. Drawing the rest from reference TRBV5-4 and TRBJ2-2, the complete variable domain is ETGVTQSPTHLIKTRGQQVTLRCSSQSGHNTVSWYQQALGQGPQFIFQYYREEENGRGNFPPRFSGLQFPNYSSELNVNALELDDSALYLCASSTGTSGTGELFFGEGSRLTVL.

This chain connects TRBV10-1 to TRBJ2-7; D is unclear. The germline CDR1 and CDR2 sequences are WNHNN and SYGVQD (reference sequence). Trimming removed 7 bases from V and 7 bases from J, with 17 bases in between. The CDR3 covers 13 residues. The DNA for the CDR3 is TGCGCCAGCAAAAGTCAACGGGTGGAAGAGCAGTACGTC. This codes for CASKSQRVEEQYV.

This rearrangement joins TRBV4-1 to TRBJ2-1; TRBD1 matches at 10 bases. Trimming took 4 bases from V and 6 from J; bases not matched to a gene: 6. The CDR3 extends over 15 amino acids. The V gene's germline CDR1 is MGHRA and CDR2 YSYEKL. The CDR3 nucleotides are TGCGCCAGCAGCCCCCTCGGGACAGGGGTCAATGAGCAGTTCTTC. Protein sequence: CASSPLGTGVNEQFF.